These T cell receptor beta chains were read from a single sample in a study of T cells in localized non-small cell lung cancer. Repertoires were generated with immunoSEQ multiplex PCR, while TCRdb's copy carries only in-frame clones and drops some. Here the sample spans over 30,000 clones, about 80% being singletons. The starting material was peripheral blood, obtained before any cancer treatment. All receptors come from a male donor aged 60 or over with stage II squamous cell lung carcinoma. CDR3s include the opening cysteine and the closing phenylalanine or tryptophan. D genes are given only for firm matches. Rows give clone size only sometimes, using once, few, many, or a class for an expanded clone.

abundance: NA
v_gene: TRBV2
d_gene: NA
j_gene: TRBJ2-2
CDR3aa: CASSERQITGELFF
CDR3nt: TGTGCCAGCAGTGAACGGCAGATCACCGGGGAGCTGTTTTTT

abundance: NA
v_gene: TRBV6-6
d_gene: NA
j_gene: TRBJ2-1
CDR3aa: CASSYSTDNEQFF
CDR3nt: TGTGCCAGCAGTTACTCGACAGACAATGAGCAGTTCTTC

abundance: few
v_gene: TRBV20-1
d_gene: NA
j_gene: TRBJ1-4
CDR3aa: CSASDEKLFF
CDR3nt: TGCAGTGCTAGCGATGAAAAACTGTTTTTT

abundance: NA
v_gene: TRBV10-2
d_gene: NA
j_gene: TRBJ2-7
CDR3aa: CASRGSGTYEQYF
CDR3nt: TGCGCCAGCAGAGGTAGTGGAACCTACGAGCAGTACTTC

abundance: NA
v_gene: TRBV5-4
d_gene: NA
j_gene: TRBJ2-1
CDR3aa: CASSLAQGGSYNEQFF
CDR3nt: TGTGCCAGCAGCTTGGCCCAAGGTGGCTCCTACAATGAGCAGTTCTTC

abundance: NA
v_gene: TRBV15
d_gene: NA
j_gene: TRBJ2-5
CDR3aa: CATARGTFQETQYF
CDR3nt: TGTGCCACCGCTAGGGGGACTTTCCAAGAGACCCAGTACTTC

abundance: NA
v_gene: TRBV11-3
d_gene: NA
j_gene: TRBJ2-1
CDR3aa: CASSFTLYNEQFF
CDR3nt: TGTGCCAGCAGCTTCACCCTCTACAATGAGCAGTTCTTC

abundance: NA
v_gene: TRBV6-5
d_gene: TRBD2
j_gene: TRBJ2-2
CDR3aa: CASSYPGGTGELFF
CDR3nt: TGTGCCAGCAGTTACCCCGGGGGGACCGGGGAGCTGTTTTTT

abundance: NA
v_gene: TRBV18
d_gene: NA
j_gene: TRBJ2-7
CDR3aa: CASSPSSYEQYF
CDR3nt: TGTGCCAGCTCACCATCTTCCTACGAGCAGTACTTC

abundance: NA
v_gene: TRBV10-3
d_gene: NA
j_gene: TRBJ2-3
CDR3aa: CAINSGATDTQYF
CDR3nt: TGTGCCATCAATTCGGGGGCCACAGATACGCAGTATTTT

abundance: NA
v_gene: TRBV19
d_gene: NA
j_gene: TRBJ1-3
CDR3aa: CASKWSSSSGNTIYF
CDR3nt: TGTGCCAGTAAATGGTCTTCCAGCTCTGGAAACACCATATATTTT

abundance: NA
v_gene: TRBV27
d_gene: NA
j_gene: TRBJ2-3
CDR3aa: CASSLTGTDTQYF
CDR3nt: TGTGCCAGCAGTTTAACCGGCACAGATACGCAGTATTTT

abundance: NA
v_gene: TRBV5-6
d_gene: NA
j_gene: TRBJ1-1
CDR3aa: CASSLLGPNTEAFF
CDR3nt: TGTGCCAGCAGCTTATTAGGGCCGAACACTGAAGCTTTCTTT

abundance: NA
v_gene: TRBV30
d_gene: TRBD1
j_gene: TRBJ1-5
CDR3aa: CAWSRRGTGQGPQHF
CDR3nt: TGTGCCTGGAGTCGAAGGGGGACAGGACAGGGGCCCCAGCATTTT

abundance: NA
v_gene: TRBV9
d_gene: NA
j_gene: TRBJ2-5
CDR3aa: CASSVGGGSVTQYF
CDR3nt: TGTGCCAGCAGCGTAGGTGGGGGCAGCGTGACCCAGTACTTC

abundance: NA
v_gene: TRBV11-2
d_gene: TRBD2
j_gene: TRBJ2-1
CDR3aa: CASSLGSGGTNEQFF
CDR3nt: TGTGCCAGCAGCTTAGGGAGCGGGGGGACCAATGAGCAGTTCTTC

abundance: NA
v_gene: TRBV5-4
d_gene: NA
j_gene: TRBJ1-1
CDR3aa: CASRGDAEAFF
CDR3nt: TGTGCCAGCAGGGGGGACGCTGAAGCTTTCTTT

abundance: NA
v_gene: TRBV5-1
d_gene: NA
j_gene: TRBJ2-5
CDR3aa: CASSNSGPLVRETQYF
CDR3nt: TGCGCCAGCAGCAACTCTGGACCACTGGTGCGAGAGACCCAGTACTTC

abundance: NA
v_gene: TRBV29-1
d_gene: NA
j_gene: TRBJ1-2
CDR3aa: CSVEGIGGGLYGYTF
CDR3nt: TGCAGCGTTGAAGGAATCGGGGGGGGCTTGTATGGCTACACCTTC

abundance: NA
v_gene: TRBV30
d_gene: NA
j_gene: TRBJ1-1
CDR3aa: CAWSTRGSYTEAFF
CDR3nt: TGTGCCTGGAGTACGCGGGGGTCGTACACTGAAGCTTTCTTT

abundance: NA
v_gene: TRBV4-1
d_gene: NA
j_gene: TRBJ1-1
CDR3aa: CASSVGLDVNTEAFF
CDR3nt: TGCGCCAGCAGTGTAGGGCTAGATGTGAACACTGAAGCTTTCTTT

abundance: NA
v_gene: TRBV27
d_gene: NA
j_gene: TRBJ2-7
CDR3aa: CASSLEVGWDEQYF
CDR3nt: TGTGCCAGCAGTTTGGAGGTAGGGTGGGACGAGCAGTACTTC

abundance: NA
v_gene: TRBV6-4
d_gene: TRBD2
j_gene: TRBJ2-3
CDR3aa: CASSGSGGATDTQYF
CDR3nt: TGTGCCAGCAGTGGGAGCGGGGGGGCAACAGATACGCAGTATTTT

abundance: NA
v_gene: TRBV5-5
d_gene: NA
j_gene: TRBJ2-7
CDR3aa: CASSPDRNRRYEQYF
CDR3nt: TGTGCCAGCAGTCCTGACAGGAACCGACGCTACGAGCAGTACTTC

abundance: many
v_gene: TRBV15
d_gene: NA
j_gene: TRBJ2-5
CDR3aa: CATSRVGGETQYF
CDR3nt: TGTGCCACCAGCAGAGTTGGCGGGGAGACCCAGTACTTC

abundance: few
v_gene: TRBV6-5
d_gene: TRBD1
j_gene: TRBJ2-3
CDR3aa: CASSYLGQEVGDTQYF
CDR3nt: TGTGCCAGCAGTTACCTCGGACAGGAAGTAGGAGATACGCAGTATTTT

abundance: NA
v_gene: TRBV27
d_gene: TRBD1
j_gene: TRBJ1-1
CDR3aa: CASSSLRDRVNTFF
CDR3nt: TGTGCCAGCAGTTCCCTCCGGGACAGGGTTAATACTTTCTTT

abundance: NA
v_gene: TRBV11-2
d_gene: NA
j_gene: TRBJ2-3
CDR3aa: CASSRDGSTDTQYF
CDR3nt: TGTGCCAGCAGCCGGGACGGCAGCACAGATACGCAGTATTTT

abundance: NA
v_gene: TRBV5-4
d_gene: NA
j_gene: TRBJ1-3
CDR3aa: CASSLGGAGNTIYF
CDR3nt: TGTGCCAGCAGCTTGGGGGGGGCTGGAAACACCATATATTTT

abundance: once
v_gene: TRBV5-1
d_gene: TRBD1
j_gene: TRBJ2-5
CDR3aa: CASSADRGRGQETQYF
CDR3nt: TGCGCCAGCAGCGCTGACAGGGGGCGAGGTCAAGAGACCCAGTACTTC

abundance: few
v_gene: TRBV5-6
d_gene: NA
j_gene: TRBJ1-6
CDR3aa: CASSRTQGGSPLHF
CDR3nt: TGTGCCAGCAGTCGAACGCAGGGAGGCTCACCCCTCCACTTT

abundance: few
v_gene: TRBV2
d_gene: NA
j_gene: TRBJ1-2
CDR3aa: CASTGQGFGGYTF
CDR3nt: TGTGCCAGCACGGGGCAGGGGTTCGGTGGCTACACCTTC

abundance: NA
v_gene: TRBV5-1
d_gene: TRBD2
j_gene: TRBJ2-1
CDR3aa: CASSLGGTSGIDEQFF
CDR3nt: TGCGCCAGCAGCTTGGGAGGGACTAGCGGGATCGATGAGCAGTTCTTC

abundance: NA
v_gene: TRBV19
d_gene: NA
j_gene: TRBJ1-2
CDR3aa: CASTLPEQGVGYTF
CDR3nt: TGTGCCAGTACCCTCCCCGAGCAGGGAGTGGGCTACACCTTC

abundance: NA
v_gene: TRBV10-3
d_gene: NA
j_gene: TRBJ2-1
CDR3aa: CAISIGEYNEQFF
CDR3nt: TGTGCCATCAGTATCGGAGAATACAATGAGCAGTTCTTC

abundance: NA
v_gene: TRBV11-2
d_gene: NA
j_gene: TRBJ2-7
CDR3aa: CASRSPREGVSGKQYF
CDR3nt: TGTGCCAGCAGGTCCCCGAGGGAAGGGGTAAGTGGAAAGCAGTACTTC

abundance: NA
v_gene: TRBV30
d_gene: NA
j_gene: TRBJ1-3
CDR3aa: CAWMNIHSGNTIYF
CDR3nt: TGTGCCTGGATGAACATTCACTCTGGAAACACCATATATTTT

abundance: medium-sized
v_gene: TRBV7-2
d_gene: NA
j_gene: TRBJ1-2
CDR3aa: CASTEGQGRDYGYTF
CDR3nt: TGTGCCAGCACCGAAGGGCAGGGCCGGGACTATGGCTACACCTTC

abundance: NA
v_gene: TRBV19
d_gene: NA
j_gene: TRBJ1-5
CDR3aa: CASSKSLNQPQHF
CDR3nt: TGTGCCAGTAGTAAGTCCCTCAATCAGCCCCAGCATTTT

abundance: NA
v_gene: TRBV10-3
d_gene: NA
j_gene: TRBJ1-1
CDR3aa: CAISESGTWLTEAFF
CDR3nt: TGTGCCATCAGTGAGTCCGGGACGTGGTTAACTGAAGCTTTCTTT

abundance: NA
v_gene: TRBV19
d_gene: NA
j_gene: TRBJ1-3
CDR3aa: CASSNFGSGNTIYF
CDR3nt: TGTGCCAGTAGTAATTTTGGTTCTGGAAACACCATATATTTT

abundance: NA
v_gene: TRBV19
d_gene: NA
j_gene: TRBJ1-5
CDR3aa: CASSMASIQPQHF
CDR3nt: TGTGCCAGTAGTATGGCGTCCATACAGCCCCAGCATTTT

abundance: NA
v_gene: TRBV7-9
d_gene: NA
j_gene: TRBJ2-7
CDR3aa: CASSYYADGTPFPYEQYF
CDR3nt: TGTGCCAGCAGTTATTACGCCGACGGGACCCCTTTTCCCTACGAGCAGTACTTC

abundance: NA
v_gene: TRBV2
d_gene: NA
j_gene: TRBJ1-1
CDR3aa: CASTGRYTEAFF
CDR3nt: TGTGCCAGCACCGGACGGTACACTGAAGCTTTCTTT

abundance: NA
v_gene: TRBV6-1
d_gene: NA
j_gene: TRBJ1-2
CDR3aa: CASSVDSSYGYTF
CDR3nt: TGTGCCAGCAGCGTTGACAGTTCCTATGGCTACACCTTC

abundance: NA
v_gene: TRBV6-5
d_gene: NA
j_gene: TRBJ2-1
CDR3aa: CASSYPGSNNEQFF
CDR3nt: TGTGCCAGCAGTTATCCCGGGTCGAACAATGAGCAGTTCTTC